This is a list of T cell receptor beta chains from one sample in a study of chemoradiotherapy in HPV16-positive cancers. This table comes from immunoSEQ multiplex PCR, and its TCRdb copy is limited to in-frame clones, with some not included. Found here are roughly 4,000 clones, more than 75% of them singletons; the top ten hold approximately 12%. Source: tumor tissue, taken from a patient who underwent chemoradiotherapy. The receptors shown here come from a human donor with HPV-associated anogenital cancer. CDR3s include the opening cysteine and the closing phenylalanine or tryptophan. D genes are given only for firm matches. Clone size, where shown, is once, few, many, or a class for clones that have expanded.

J | V | D | size | DNA | CDR3
TRBJ1-2 | TRBV11-2 | TRBD1 | - | TGTGCCAGCAGCCATGGACAGGGGGTAGGGTATGGCTACACCTTC | CASSHGQGVGYGYTF
TRBJ2-1 | TRBV6-4 | - | - | TGTGCCAGCAGCGCCGAAAGCGGAAGAAATGAGCAGTTCTTC | CASSAESGRNEQFF
TRBJ2-1 | TRBV7-3 | TRBD2 | few | TGTGCCAGCAGCCCGTCGGCTAGCGGGAGGGAGCAGTTCTTC | CASSPSASGREQFF
TRBJ2-1 | TRBV12-5 | - | - | TGTGCTAGTGGTTTGCACAGGGTGGATTACAATGAGCAGTTCTTC | CASGLHRVDYNEQFF
TRBJ2-2 | TRBV5-1 | - | - | TGCGCCAGCAGCTTCAACAGGGCGGTCGGGGAGCTGTTTTTT | CASSFNRAVGELFF
TRBJ2-5 | TRBV6-1 | - | - | TGTGCCAGCGGACTGGGGCAAGAGACCCAGTACTTC | CASGLGQETQYF
TRBJ1-2 | TRBV7-9 | TRBD1 | - | TGTGCCAGCAGCTTCAAGGACAGGGTAGACGGCTACACCTTC | CASSFKDRVDGYTF
TRBJ2-7 | TRBV27 | - | - | TGTGCCAGCAAACGGGAGCAGTACTTC | CASKREQYF
TRBJ1-5 | TRBV18 | - | - | TGTGCCAGCTCCCCAGGGGATAGCAATCAGCCCCAGCATTTT | CASSPGDSNQPQHF
TRBJ2-1 | TRBV2 | - | few | TGTGCCAGCAGTGAAGGGGGGTCAGCACTACCTGGGCCCCACAATGAGCAGTTCTTC | CASSEGGSALPGPHNEQFF
TRBJ2-5 | TRBV7-2 | TRBD2 | - | TGTGCCAGCAGCCGTCAATCCGGCGGGAGAGGTGGGGAGACCCAGTACTTC | CASSRQSGGRGGETQYF
TRBJ1-6 | TRBV5-1 | - | - | TGCGCCAGCAGCCCTTTAGACTCCTATAATTCACCCCTCCACTTT | CASSPLDSYNSPLHF
TRBJ2-1 | TRBV27 | TRBD1 | - | TGTGCCAGCAGTCCACCCTACGGACAGGGGAGGAATGAGCAGTTCTTC | CASSPPYGQGRNEQFF
TRBJ2-3 | TRBV9 | TRBD2 | - | TGTGCCAGCAGCCTTGAGAGCGGGGGGCTCACAGATACGCAGTATTTT | CASSLESGGLTDTQYF
TRBJ2-7 | TRBV29-1 | TRBD2 | few | TGCAGCGTTGGTTCAGCGGGGCGCTCCTACGAGCAGTACTTC | CSVGSAGRSYEQYF
TRBJ1-1 | TRBV27 | - | - | TGTGCCAGCAGTCTTCAGGGTCGTGGGACTGAAGCTTTCTTT | CASSLQGRGTEAFF
TRBJ1-4 | TRBV2 | TRBD1 | - | TGTGCCAGCAACAGGGGGCGCGGGGAAAAACTGTTTTTT | CASNRGRGEKLFF
TRBJ1-3 | TRBV11-2 | - | - | TGTGCCAGCAGCTTCCCCGGAAACACCATATATTTT | CASSFPGNTIYF
TRBJ1-4 | TRBV10-3 | - | - | TGTGCCATCAGTGAAACGTTGAGGGAACTGTTTTTT | CAISETLRELFF
TRBJ2-7 | TRBV15 | - | few | TGTGCCACCAGCAGAGAGAGCCGGAACGAGCAGTACTTC | CATSRESRNEQYF
TRBJ2-5 | TRBV20-1 | - | - | TGCAGTGCTAGCGGGAGAGAGACCCAGTACTTC | CSASGRETQYF
TRBJ2-5 | TRBV27 | TRBD2 | - | TGTGCCAGCAGGGGACTAGCGGTGGGGATGTTAGAGACCCAGTACTTC | CASRGLAVGMLETQYF